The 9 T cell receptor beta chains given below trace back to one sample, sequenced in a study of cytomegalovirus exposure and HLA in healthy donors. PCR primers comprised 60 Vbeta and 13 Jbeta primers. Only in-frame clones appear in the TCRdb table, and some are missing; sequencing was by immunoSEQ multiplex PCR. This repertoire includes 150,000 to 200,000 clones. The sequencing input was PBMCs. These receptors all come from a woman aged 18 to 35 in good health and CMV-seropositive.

The CDR3 nucleotides are TGTGCCAGCAGTTACTCACGGGAGGACCAAGAGACCCAGTACTTC. The encoded protein is CASSYSREDQETQYF. This sequence joins TRBV6-6 and TRBJ2-5; 7 bases match TRBD2. Germline V gene sequence: CDR1 MNHNY, CDR2 SVGAGI (reference sequence). Germline trimming cut 0 bases from V and 0 bases from J; bases unmatched to any gene: 1. The CDR3 is made up of 15 amino acids.

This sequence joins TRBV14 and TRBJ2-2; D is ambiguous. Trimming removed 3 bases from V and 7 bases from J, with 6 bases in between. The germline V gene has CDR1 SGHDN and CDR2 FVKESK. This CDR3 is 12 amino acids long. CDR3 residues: CASSHLGGELFF. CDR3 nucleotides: TGTGCCAGCAGCCATCTAGGCGGGGAGCTGTTTTTT.

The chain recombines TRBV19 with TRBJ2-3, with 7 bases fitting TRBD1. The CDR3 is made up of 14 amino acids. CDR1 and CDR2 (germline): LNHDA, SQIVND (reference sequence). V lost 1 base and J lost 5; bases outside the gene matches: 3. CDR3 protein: CASSIVPGGDTQYF. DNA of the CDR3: TGTGCCAGTAGTATAGTCCCAGGGGGAGATACGCAGTATTTT. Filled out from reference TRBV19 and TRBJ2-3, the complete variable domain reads DGGITQSPKYLFRKEGQNVTLSCEQNLNHDAMYWYRQDPGQGLRLIYYSQIVNDFQKGDIAEGYSVSREKKESFPLTVTSAQKNPTAFYLCASSIVPGGDTQYFGPGTRLTVL.

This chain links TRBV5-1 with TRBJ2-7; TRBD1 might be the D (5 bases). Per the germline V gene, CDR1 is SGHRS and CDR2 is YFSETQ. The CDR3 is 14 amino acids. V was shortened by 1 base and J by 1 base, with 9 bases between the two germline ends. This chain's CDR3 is CASSLWSGSYEQYF. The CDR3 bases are TGCGCCAGCAGCTTGTGGTCAGGGTCCTACGAGCAGTACTTC. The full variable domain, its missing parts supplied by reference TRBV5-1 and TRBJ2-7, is KAGVTQTPRYLIKTRGQQVTLSCSPISGHRSVSWYQQTPGQGLQFLFEYFSETQRNKGNFPGRFSGRQFSNSRSEMNVSTLELGDSALYLCASSLWSGSYEQYFGPGTRLTVT.

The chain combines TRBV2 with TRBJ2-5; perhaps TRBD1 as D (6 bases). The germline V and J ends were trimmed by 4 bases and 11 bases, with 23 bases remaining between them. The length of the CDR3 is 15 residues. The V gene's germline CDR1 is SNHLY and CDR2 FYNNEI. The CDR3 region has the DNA TGTGCCAGCAGTGTTACCCGGGACACGAGAGGTGGGCAGTACTTC. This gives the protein CASSVTRDTRGGQYF.

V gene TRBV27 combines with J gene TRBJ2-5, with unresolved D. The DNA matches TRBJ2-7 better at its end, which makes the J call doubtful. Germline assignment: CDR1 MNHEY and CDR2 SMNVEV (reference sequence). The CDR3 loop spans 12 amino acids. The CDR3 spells CASSRGFHEQYF. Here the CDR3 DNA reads TGTGCCAGCAGTCGAGGTTTCCACGAGCAGTACTTC.

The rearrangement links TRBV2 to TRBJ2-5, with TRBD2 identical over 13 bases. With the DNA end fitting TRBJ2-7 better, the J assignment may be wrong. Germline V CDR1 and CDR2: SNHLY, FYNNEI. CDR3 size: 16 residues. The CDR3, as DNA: TGTGCCAGCAGTGTAACTAGCGGGGGGGCTTTCTACGAGCAGTACTTC. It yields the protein CASSVTSGGAFYEQYF.

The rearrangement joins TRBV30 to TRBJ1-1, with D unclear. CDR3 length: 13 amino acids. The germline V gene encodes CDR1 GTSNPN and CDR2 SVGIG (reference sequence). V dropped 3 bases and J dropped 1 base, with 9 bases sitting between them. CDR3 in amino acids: CAWSLTANTEAFF. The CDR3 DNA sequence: TGTGCCTGGAGCCTAACAGCGAACACTGAAGCTTTCTTT. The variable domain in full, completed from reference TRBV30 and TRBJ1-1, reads SQTIHQWPATLVQPVGSPLSLECTVEGTSNPNLYWYRQAAGRGLQLLFYSVGIGQISSEVPQNLSASRPQDRQFILSSKKLLLSDSGFYLCAWSLTANTEAFFGQGTRLTVV.

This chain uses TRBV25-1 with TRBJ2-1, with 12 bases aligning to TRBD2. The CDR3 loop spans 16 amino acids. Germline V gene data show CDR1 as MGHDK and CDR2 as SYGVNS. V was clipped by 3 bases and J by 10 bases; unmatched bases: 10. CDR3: CASSDLRLAGVGEQFF. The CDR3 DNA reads TGTGCCAGCAGTGACCTTCGACTAGCGGGAGTAGGAGAGCAGTTCTTC.